Listed here are 16 T cell receptor beta chains from one sample, sequenced in a study of control samples from healthy donors and cancer patients. This table comes from immunoSEQ multiplex PCR, and its TCRdb copy is limited to in-frame clones, with some not included. The sample lists 150,000 or so clones; around 88% were seen once. Sequencing was carried out using blood. The receptors derive from a young man in good health.

The gene calls are TRBV11-2 and TRBJ1-1; possibly TRBD1 for D (5 bases). The CDR3 extends over 15 amino acids. Trimming removed 1 base at V and 0 bases at J, with 9 bases between. The germline V gene encodes CDR1 SGHAT and CDR2 FQNNGV. Here the CDR3 reads CASSLVSGMNTEAFF. The CDR3 DNA reads TGTGCCAGCAGCTTAGTCTCAGGGATGAACACTGAAGCTTTCTTT.

The J gene is TRBJ2-1, the V gene TRBV7-2; 16 positions match TRBD2. This CDR3 comprises 17 residues. Per germline, CDR1 SGHTA and CDR2 FQGNSA. V gave up 4 bases and J gave up 7 bases; unmatched junction bases: 7. CDR3 in DNA: TGTGCCAGCAGCTCGGGACTAGCGGGGGGGCGCGGAAATGAGCAGTTCTTC. Translated, it gives CASSSGLAGGRGNEQFF.

The genes are TRBV5-1 and TRBJ2-1, with D perhaps assigned TRBD1 or TRBD2 (5 bases each). CDR1 is SGHRS, CDR2 YFSETQ, per germline. The CDR3 is 11 residues long. Trimming removed 4 bases at V and 12 bases at J, with 11 bases between. CDR3 in DNA: TGCGCCAGCAGCGGGGGTGGAGGGCAGTTCTTC. It yields the protein CASSGGGGQFF.

This chain connects TRBV9 to TRBJ1-5; maybe TRBD1 (6 bases). The CDR3 is 15 amino acids. Per the germline V gene, CDR1 is SGDLS and CDR2 is YYNGEE. Trimming took 3 bases from V and 3 from J, leaving 13 bases between them. CDR3 sequence (DNA): TGTGCCAGCAGCGCCTCAGGGGCTCCCAATCAGCCCCAGCATTTT. Protein sequence: CASSASGAPNQPQHF. Complete variable domain (other parts from reference TRBV9 and TRBJ1-5): DSGVTQTPKHLITATGQRVTLRCSPRSGDLSVYWYQQSLDQGLQFLIQYYNGEERAKGNILERFSAQQFPDLHSELNLSSLELGDSALYFCASSASGAPNQPQHFGDGTRLSIL.

The sample holds one count of this clone. This rearrangement joins TRBV4-1 to TRBJ2-7; possibly TRBD2 for D (7 bases). The CDR3 covers 15 residues. The ends were cut back, 3 bases at V and 0 bases at J, with 12 bases in the middle. Germline V gene sequence: CDR1 MGHRA, CDR2 YSYEKL. The CDR3 nucleotides are TGCGCCAGCAGCCAGAGGGGGGGAGGCTCCTACGAGCAGTACTTC. It translates to CASSQRGGGSYEQYF.

This chain links TRBV14 with TRBJ2-3; possibly TRBD2 for D (5 bases). The CDR3 spans 15 residues. CDR1 and CDR2 from the germline V gene are SGHDN and FVKESK. Deletions cut 0 bases from V and 0 bases from J, with 7 bases between. In DNA, the CDR3 is TGTGCCAGCAGCCAAGACGGACTTAGCACAGATACGCAGTATTTT. Encoded protein: CASSQDGLSTDTQYF. The full variable domain, with the rest looked up from reference TRBV14 and TRBJ2-3, is EAGVTQFPSHSVIEKGQTVTLRCDPISGHDNLYWYRRVMGKEIKFLLHFVKESKQDESGMPNNRFLAERTGGTYSTLKVQPAELEDSGVYFCASSQDGLSTDTQYFGPGTRLTVL.

The gene calls are TRBV7-2 and TRBJ2-6, with TRBD1 as a possible D gene (6 bases). The length of the CDR3 is 16 residues. Trimming shortened V by 5 bases and J by 0 bases, and 11 bases separated the two germline ends. Germline V gene sequence: CDR1 SGHTA, CDR2 FQGNSA. The CDR3 DNA is TGTGCCAGCAGCATCAAACAGGGCTCTGGGGCCAACGTCCTGACTTTC. As protein: CASSIKQGSGANVLTF.

The chain joins TRBV19 to TRBJ2-7; 7 bases align to TRBD2. Looked up from germline, CDR1 is LNHDA and CDR2 is SQIVND (reference sequence). The CDR3 spans 15 residues. The V segment lost 8 bases and the J segment 1 base; nucleotides outside the gene matches: 11. The CDR3 here is CASGGQASGSYEQYF. CDR3 in DNA: TGTGCCAGTGGAGGGCAGGCTAGCGGATCCTACGAGCAGTACTTC.

This sequence joins TRBV28 and TRBJ1-2, with TRBD1 as a possible D gene (6 bases). V was clipped by 6 bases and J by 7 bases, with 12 bases between them. Germline V gives CDR1 MDHEN, CDR2 SYDVKM. The CDR3 consists of 12 residues. CDR3 residues: CASSANRVGYTF. For the CDR3, the DNA is TGTGCCAGCAGCGCGAACAGGGTTGGCTACACCTTC.

The chain employs TRBV28 and TRBJ1-4, with D uncertain. Deletions cut 1 base from V and 7 bases from J, with 10 bases between. Germline V gives CDR1 MDHEN, CDR2 SYDVKM. The CDR3 has 14 amino acids. CDR3 bases: TGTGCCAGCAGTTTATATGGCAGGAGTGAAAAACTGTTTTTT. It encodes CASSLYGRSEKLFF.

The rearrangement uses TRBV6-5 and TRBJ2-7; D is unresolved. Trimming left V 6 bases short and J 1 base short, with 10 bases between. Germline CDR1 reads MNHEY; CDR2 reads SVGAGI. The CDR3 length is 13 residues. Here the CDR3 DNA reads TGTGCCAGCAGCGTCGTGGCGTCCTACGAGCAGTACTTC. As protein: CASSVVASYEQYF.

The V and J genes are TRBV3-1 (or the pseudogene TRBV3-2) and TRBJ2-5, with unresolved D. CDR3 length: 11 amino acids. The V end was cut by 4 bases, the J end by 5 bases, with 5 bases between. Germline lookup yields CDR1 LGHDT and CDR2 YNNKEL (reference sequence). As DNA, the CDR3 is TGTGCCAGCAGCCTGCTGGAGACCCAGTACTTC. It is translated as CASSLLETQYF.

This rearrangement joins TRBV28 to TRBJ1-3; D call uncertain. Looked up from germline, CDR1 is MDHEN and CDR2 is SYDVKM. The CDR3 consists of 15 residues. V dropped 1 base and J dropped 4 bases, with 11 bases sitting between them. Written as DNA, the CDR3 is TGTGCCAGCAGTTTATCCCCAAGCAGAGGAAACACCATATATTTT. Its translation is CASSLSPSRGNTIYF.

The genes are TRBV5-1 and TRBJ2-3; D call uncertain. V was pared by 3 bases and J by 6 bases, with 8 bases between. In germline, CDR1 is SGHRS, CDR2 YFSETQ. CDR3 size: 12 residues. This chain's CDR3 is CASSSPSDTQYF. The CDR3 DNA follows: TGCGCCAGCAGCTCCCCGTCGGATACGCAGTATTTT.

This clone was detected only a few times. The chain combines TRBV5-1 with TRBJ1-1; 9 nucleotides align to TRBD1. Germline V gene sequence: CDR1 SGHRS, CDR2 YFSETQ. CDR3 length: 14 residues. V was clipped by 5 bases and J by 3 bases; unmatched bases: 5. The CDR3 coding sequence is TGCGCCAGCAGAACAGGGGGCTGGTACACTGAAGCTTTCTTT. This encodes CASRTGGWYTEAFF.

This clone appeared once. This chain connects TRBV10-1 to TRBJ1-2; D is perhaps TRBD1 (6 bases). The CDR3 is made up of 15 amino acids. Germline V gene sequence: CDR1 WNHNN, CDR2 SYGVQD (reference sequence). V was trimmed by 6 bases and J by 4 bases, leaving 18 bases between them. The CDR3 sequence: CASSGIGGALYGYTF. CDR3 coding DNA: TGCGCCAGCAGCGGGATCGGGGGGGCCCTCTATGGCTACACCTTC.